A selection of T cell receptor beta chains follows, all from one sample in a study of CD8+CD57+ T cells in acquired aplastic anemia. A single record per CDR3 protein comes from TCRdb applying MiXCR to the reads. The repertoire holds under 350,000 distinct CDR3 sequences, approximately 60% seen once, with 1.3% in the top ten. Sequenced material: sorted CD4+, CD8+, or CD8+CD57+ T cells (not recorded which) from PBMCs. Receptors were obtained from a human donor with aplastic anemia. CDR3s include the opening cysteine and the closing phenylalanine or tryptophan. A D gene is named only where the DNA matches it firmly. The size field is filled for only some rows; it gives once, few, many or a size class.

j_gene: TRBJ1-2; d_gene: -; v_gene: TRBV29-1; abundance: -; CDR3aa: CSVMTGDGYTF; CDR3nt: TGCAGCGTCATGACAGGCGATGGCTACACCTTC
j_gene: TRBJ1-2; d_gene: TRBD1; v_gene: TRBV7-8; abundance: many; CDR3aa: CASSKLRDRGFYGYTF; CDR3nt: TGTGCCAGCAGCAAGCTGAGGGACAGGGGGTTCTATGGCTACACCTTC
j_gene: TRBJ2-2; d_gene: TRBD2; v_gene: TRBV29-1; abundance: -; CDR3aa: CSVGTSGRGTGELFF; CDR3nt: TGCAGCGTTGGGACTAGCGGGAGGGGGACCGGGGAGCTGTTTTTT
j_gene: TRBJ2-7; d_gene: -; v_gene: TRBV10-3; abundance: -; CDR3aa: CAISEANGAGEQYF; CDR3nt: TGTGCCATCAGTGAGGCGAACGGAGCAGGGGAGCAGTACTTC
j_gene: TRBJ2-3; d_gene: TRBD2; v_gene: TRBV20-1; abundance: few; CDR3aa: CSASAGGEDTQYF; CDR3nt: TGCAGTGCATCAGCGGGGGGGGAAGATACGCAGTATTTT
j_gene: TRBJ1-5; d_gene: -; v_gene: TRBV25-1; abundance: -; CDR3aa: CASSEYGLNQPQHF; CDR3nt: TGTGCCAGCAGTGAATACGGACTTAATCAGCCCCAGCATTTT
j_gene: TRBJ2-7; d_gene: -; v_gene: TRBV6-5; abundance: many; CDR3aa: CASSYLSLGLQYF; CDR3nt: TGTGCCAGCAGTTACCTGTCGTTAGGGCTGCAGTACTTC
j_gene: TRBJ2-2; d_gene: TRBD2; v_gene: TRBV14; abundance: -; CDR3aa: CASRRTSGRPGELFF; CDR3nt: TGTGCCAGCAGAAGGACTAGCGGGAGGCCCGGGGAGCTGTTTTTT
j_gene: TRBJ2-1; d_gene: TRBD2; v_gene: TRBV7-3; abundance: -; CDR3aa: CASSLIGTSGGYEQFF; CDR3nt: TGTGCCAGCAGCTTAATCGGGACTAGCGGGGGTTATGAGCAGTTCTTC
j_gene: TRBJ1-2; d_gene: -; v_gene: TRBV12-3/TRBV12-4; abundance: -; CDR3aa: CASSLFPENYGYTF; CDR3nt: TGTGCCAGCAGCCTCTTCCCGGAGAACTATGGCTACACCTTC
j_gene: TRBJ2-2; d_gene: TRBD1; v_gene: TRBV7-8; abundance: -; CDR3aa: CASSSRTGENTGELFF; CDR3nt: TGTGCCAGCAGCTCCCGGACAGGGGAGAACACCGGGGAGCTGTTTTTT
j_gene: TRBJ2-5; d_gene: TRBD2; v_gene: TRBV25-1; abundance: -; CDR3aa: CASSARDSGLASGETQYF; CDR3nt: TGTGCCAGCAGTGCTAGAGATTCGGGACTAGCGTCCGGTGAGACCCAGTACTTC
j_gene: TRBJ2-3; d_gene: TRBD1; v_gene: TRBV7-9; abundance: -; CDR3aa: CASSLRTGIYNEQYF; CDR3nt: TGTGCCAGCAGCTTACGGACAGGGATCTACAATGAGCAGTATTTT
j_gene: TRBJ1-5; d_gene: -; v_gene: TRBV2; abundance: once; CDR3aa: CASSLGGDQPQRF; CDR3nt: TGTGCCAGTTCGCTGGGGGGGGATCAGCCCCAGCGTTTT
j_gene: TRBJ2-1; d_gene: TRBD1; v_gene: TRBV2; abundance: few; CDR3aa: CASSEDRGLYNEQFF; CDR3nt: TGTGCCAGCAGTGAGGACAGGGGCCTGTACAATGAGCAGTTCTTC
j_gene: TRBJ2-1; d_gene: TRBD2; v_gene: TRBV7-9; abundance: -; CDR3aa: CASSYLAGGPGDEQFF; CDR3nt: TGTGCCAGCAGCTACTTAGCGGGAGGGCCTGGCGATGAGCAGTTCTTC
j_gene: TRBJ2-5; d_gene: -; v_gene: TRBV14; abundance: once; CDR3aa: CASSHRVEGTQYF; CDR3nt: TGTGCCAGCAGCCACAGGGTAGAGGGGACCCAGTACTTC
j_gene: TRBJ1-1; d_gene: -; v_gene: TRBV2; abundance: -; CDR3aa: CASSGEIMNTEAFF; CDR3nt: TGTGCCAGCAGTGGAGAGATTATGAACACTGAAGCTTTCTTT
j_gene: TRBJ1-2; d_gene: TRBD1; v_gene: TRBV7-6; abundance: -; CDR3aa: CASSPGTGYYGYTF; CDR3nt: TGTGCCAGCAGCCCCGGGACAGGTTACTATGGCTACACCTTC
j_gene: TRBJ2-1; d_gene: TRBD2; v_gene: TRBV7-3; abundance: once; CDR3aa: CASSLDSGGANEQFF; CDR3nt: TGTGCCAGCAGCTTGGATAGCGGGGGGGCCAATGAGCAGTTCTTC
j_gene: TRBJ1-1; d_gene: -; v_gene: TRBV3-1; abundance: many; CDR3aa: CASSQSLVFGEAFF; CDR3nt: TGTGCCAGCAGCCAAAGTTTGGTCTTCGGTGAAGCTTTCTTT
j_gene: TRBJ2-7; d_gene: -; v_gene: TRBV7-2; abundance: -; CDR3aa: CASSPRGDSYEQYF; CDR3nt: TGTGCCAGCAGCCCCAGGGGGGACAGCTACGAGCAGTACTTC
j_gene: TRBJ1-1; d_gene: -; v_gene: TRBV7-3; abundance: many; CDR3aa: CASSLSVNTEAFF; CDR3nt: TGTGCCAGCAGCTTAAGCGTGAACACTGAAGCTTTCTTT
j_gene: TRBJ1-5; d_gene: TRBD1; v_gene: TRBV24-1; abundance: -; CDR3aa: CATSVQGVDQPQHF; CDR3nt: TGTGCCACCAGTGTTCAGGGGGTAGACCAGCCCCAGCATTTT
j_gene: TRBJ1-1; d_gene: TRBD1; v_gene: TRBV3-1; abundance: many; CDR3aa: CASSLGTGDLNTEAFF; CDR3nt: TGTGCCAGCAGCTTAGGGACAGGTGATTTGAACACTGAAGCTTTCTTT
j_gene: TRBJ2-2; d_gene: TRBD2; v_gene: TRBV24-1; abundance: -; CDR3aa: CATSDFGLAETNTGELFF; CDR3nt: TGTGCCACCAGTGATTTTGGACTAGCGGAGACGAACACCGGGGAGCTGTTTTTT
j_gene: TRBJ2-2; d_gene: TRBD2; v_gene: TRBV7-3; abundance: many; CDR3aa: CASSLAGDNTGELFF; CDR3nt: TGTGCCAGCAGCCTAGCGGGGGATAACACCGGGGAGCTGTTTTTT
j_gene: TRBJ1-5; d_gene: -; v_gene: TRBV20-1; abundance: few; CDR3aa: CSHLPGLGQPQHF; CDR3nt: TGCAGTCATCTACCGGGGTTGGGTCAGCCCCAGCATTTT
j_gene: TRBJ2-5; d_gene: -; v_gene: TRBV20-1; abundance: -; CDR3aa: CSARGGNLYQETQYF; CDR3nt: TGCAGTGCTAGAGGCGGAAATTTGTACCAAGAGACCCAGTACTTC
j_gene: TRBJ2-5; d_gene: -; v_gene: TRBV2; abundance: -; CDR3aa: CASSEAPRGGETQYF; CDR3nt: TGTGCCAGCAGTGAAGCGCCAAGGGGAGGAGAGACCCAGTACTTC
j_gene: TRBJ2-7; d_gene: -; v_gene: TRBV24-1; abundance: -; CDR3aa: CATSAPSETGFYEQYF; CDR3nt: TGTGCCACCAGTGCCCCTTCTGAGACAGGCTTCTACGAGCAGTACTTC
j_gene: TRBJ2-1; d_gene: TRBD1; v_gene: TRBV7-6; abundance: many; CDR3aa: CASSLRGTGSYNEQFF; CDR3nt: TGTGCCAGCAGCTTACGGGGGACAGGGTCCTACAATGAGCAGTTCTTC
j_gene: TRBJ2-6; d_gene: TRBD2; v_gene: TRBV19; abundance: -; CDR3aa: CASSIGTSAGAGANVLTF; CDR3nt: TGTGCCAGTAGTATCGGGACTAGTGCGGGAGCTGGGGCCAACGTCCTGACTTTC
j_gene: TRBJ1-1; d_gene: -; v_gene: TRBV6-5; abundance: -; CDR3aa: CASSLTLRQEAFF; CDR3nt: TGTGCCAGCAGCCTTACTCTCCGGCAGGAAGCTTTCTTT
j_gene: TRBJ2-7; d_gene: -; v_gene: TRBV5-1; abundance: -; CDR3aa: CASSLDQWHEQYF; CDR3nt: TGCGCCAGCAGCTTGGACCAGTGGCACGAGCAGTACTTC
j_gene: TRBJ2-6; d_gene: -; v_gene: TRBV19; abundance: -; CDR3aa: CASTMTGSGANVLTF; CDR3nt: TGTGCCAGTACCATGACAGGCTCTGGGGCCAACGTCCTGACTTTC
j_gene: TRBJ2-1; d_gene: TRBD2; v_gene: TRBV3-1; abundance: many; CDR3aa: CASRTSGNSYNEQFF; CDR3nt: TGTGCCAGCAGGACGAGCGGGAACTCCTACAATGAGCAGTTCTTC